These 2 T cell receptor beta chains were sequenced from one sample in a study of blood T cells in healthy people across ages. Then a second PCR, running roughly 7 to 11 cycles, was carried out with a sample-barcoded 5' primer and a J-beta primer mix. TCRdb reprocessed the 5' RACE reads via MiXCR and lists one record per CDR3 protein. The table shows roughly 830,000 distinct CDR3 sequences, with around 62% occurring only once. The sequenced material came from blood. Receptors were obtained from a man aged 25-45 years in good health.

The genes are TRBV7-2 and TRBJ1-6; no firm D call. This CDR3 comprises 15 residues. The germline CDR1 and CDR2 sequences are SGHTA and FQGNSA. Trimming cost V 7 bases and J 0 bases, with 10 bases left between them. This CDR3 is CASTHRVSYNSPLHF. The CDR3 region has the DNA TGTGCCAGCACCCATCGGGTCTCCTATAATTCACCCCTCCACTTT.

This chain joins TRBV15 and TRBJ1-6; the D is unclear. CDR3 length: 13 amino acids. CDR1 LNHNV and CDR2 YYDKDF come from the germline V gene (reference sequence). Trimming removed 3 bases from V and 8 bases from J, with 8 bases in between. CDR3 coding DNA: TGTGCCACCAGCAGGGGCCCAGATTCACCCCTCCACTTT. Its translation: CATSRGPDSPLHF. The variable domain in full, with the rest retrieved from reference TRBV15 and TRBJ1-6, is DAMVIQNPRYQVTQFGKPVTLSCSQTLNHNVMYWYQQKSSQAPKLLFHYYDKDFNNEADTPDNFQSRRPNTSFCFLDIRSPGLGDTAMYLCATSRGPDSPLHFGNGTRLTVT.